Presented here are 23 T cell receptor beta chains from one specimen sequenced in a study of shared clonotypes between healthy human individuals. Some clones are missing from TCRdb's copy, which holds only in-frame ones; the method was immunoSEQ multiplex PCR. In the table there are around 1.4 million clones, 98% to 99% of which are singletons. The sample comprised naive CD4+ T cells sorted from blood. Subset meaning: CD45RA+ positively selected. The receptor set was obtained from a man younger than 45 in good health.

The chain has TRBV7-2 and TRBJ2-6; TRBD1 matches 7 bases. Germline V gene lookup returns CDR1 SGHTA and CDR2 FQGNSA. V lost 5 bases to trimming and J lost 1 base; unmatched junction nucleotides: 5. The CDR3 runs 16 residues. CDR3 nucleotide sequence: TGTGCCAGCAGCCAAAGGACAGGTTCTGGGGCCAACGTCCTGACTTTC. Amino acid sequence: CASSQRTGSGANVLTF.

This clone was seen just once. The chain uses TRBV11-3 and TRBJ1-1, with TRBD1 matching over 10 bases. V gave up 3 bases and J gave up 4 bases; unmatched junction bases: 2. CDR3 size: 14 residues. The germline V gene has CDR1 SGHNT and CDR2 YENEEA. The chain's CDR3 is CASSLDRGSTEAFF. As DNA, the CDR3 is TGTGCCAGCAGCTTGGACAGGGGGTCCACTGAAGCTTTCTTT.

V and J are TRBV5-1 and TRBJ1-5; unclear D gene. Trimming pared 1 base from V and 2 bases from J, leaving 10 bases between. Germline V CDR1 and CDR2: SGHRS, YFSETQ. This CDR3 has 15 residues. The CDR3 is CASSLLGKGNQPQHF. Here the CDR3 DNA reads TGCGCCAGCAGCTTGCTAGGTAAGGGCAATCAGCCCCAGCATTTT. Filled out from reference TRBV5-1 and TRBJ1-5, the complete variable domain reads KAGVTQTPRYLIKTRGQQVTLSCSPISGHRSVSWYQQTPGQGLQFLFEYFSETQRNKGNFPGRFSGRQFSNSRSEMNVSTLELGDSALYLCASSLLGKGNQPQHFGDGTRLSIL.

The chain uses TRBV2 and TRBJ2-7; D possibly corresponds to TRBD1 (5 bases). The germline CDR1 and CDR2 sequences are SNHLY and FYNNEI. V dropped 2 bases and J dropped 6 bases, with 14 bases sitting between them. The CDR3 is 14 residues long. In DNA form, the CDR3 reads TGTGCCAGCAGTGAACAGGGTGGGATGGTCGAGCAGTACTTC. Translated, it gives CASSEQGGMVEQYF.

V and J are TRBV13 and TRBJ2-5; TRBD2 aligns across 7 bases. Trimming cost V 5 bases and J 2 bases; bases outside gene matches: 14. This CDR3 region has 17 residues. Looked up from germline, CDR1 is PRHDT and CDR2 is FYEKMQ (reference sequence). The CDR3 region is CASSLQTPIAGQETQYF. CDR3 nucleotide sequence: TGTGCCAGCAGCCTACAAACCCCGATAGCGGGTCAAGAGACCCAGTACTTC.

The CDR3 sequence is CASSFNSFTDTQYF. Here the CDR3 DNA reads TGTGCCAGCAGCTTCAACTCATTCACAGATACGCAGTATTTT. The chain combines TRBV6-1 with TRBJ2-3; D is undetermined. This CDR3 spans 14 amino acids. Trimming left V 6 bases short and J 2 bases short, with 12 bases between. CDR1 and CDR2 (germline): MNHNS, SASEGT.

The chain carries TRBV7-2 and TRBJ1-1; tentative D call: TRBD1 (6 bases). Germline-derived CDR1 and CDR2 are SGHTA and FQGNSA. This CDR3 is built from 14 residues. V lost 2 bases to trimming and J lost 2 bases, with 9 bases between them. The CDR3 protein is CASSLIGGNTEAFF. The CDR3 nucleotides are TGTGCCAGCAGCTTAATTGGGGGCAACACTGAAGCTTTCTTT.

The rearrangement uses TRBV28 and TRBJ2-7; perhaps TRBD2 as D (5 bases). The V end was cut by 7 bases, the J end by 3 bases, with 13 bases between. This CDR3 region has 13 residues. In germline, CDR1 is MDHEN, CDR2 SYDVKM. CDR3 loop: CASTSRRSYEQYF. The CDR3 coding sequence is TGTGCCAGCACCTCAAGGAGGAGCTACGAGCAGTACTTC. Looking up the rest from reference TRBV28 and TRBJ2-7 gives the full variable domain: DVKVTQSSRYLVKRTGEKVFLECVQDMDHENMFWYRQDPGLGLRLIYFSYDVKMKEKGDIPEGYSVSREKKERFSLILESASTNQTSMYLCASTSRRSYEQYFGPGTRLTVT.

This chain connects TRBV11-3 to TRBJ2-3; D might be TRBD2 (5 bases). CDR3 length: 13 residues. Germline V gene sequence: CDR1 SGHNT, CDR2 YENEEA. Deletions cut 5 bases from V and 0 bases from J, with 6 bases between. CDR3 sequence reads: CASSPGSTDTQYF. The CDR3 bases are TGTGCCAGCAGCCCGGGGAGCACAGATACGCAGTATTTT.

The CDR3 DNA reads as TGTGCCAGCACTATGGGGACGCCCCAAGAGACCCAGTACTTC. This gives the protein CASTMGTPQETQYF. The chain carries TRBV25-1 and TRBJ2-5; D is tentatively TRBD1 or TRBD2 (5 bases each). Per germline, CDR1 MGHDK and CDR2 SYGVNS. V was shortened by 7 bases and J by 1 base, with 13 bases between the two germline ends. The CDR3 spans 14 residues.

The chain has TRBV9 and TRBJ2-3; D is unclear. This CDR3 has 13 residues. Germline-derived CDR1 and CDR2 are SGDLS and YYNGEE. V lost 0 bases, J lost 2 bases, and 4 bases lay in between. This chain's CDR3 is CASSVDVTDTQYF. The CDR3 region has the DNA TGTGCCAGCAGCGTAGACGTCACAGATACGCAGTATTTT.

The chain employs TRBV9 and TRBJ1-2; maybe TRBD1 (5 bases). CDR1 and CDR2 from the germline V gene are SGDLS and YYNGEE. Trimming left V 2 bases short and J 2 bases short, with 10 bases between. The CDR3 has 14 amino acids. This chain's CDR3 is CASSVRAQNYGYTF. CDR3 bases: TGTGCCAGCAGCGTCAGGGCCCAGAACTATGGCTACACCTTC.

CDR3 protein: CASSAKGTSQYF. Here the CDR3 DNA reads TGTGCCAGCAGTGCTAAGGGGACATCGCAGTATTTT. V usage is TRBV25-1 and J usage is TRBJ2-3; maybe TRBD1 (6 bases). In germline, CDR1 is MGHDK, CDR2 SYGVNS. The germline V and J ends were trimmed by 4 bases and 10 bases, with 12 bases remaining between them. The length of the CDR3 is 12 residues.

The chain joins TRBV11-1 to TRBJ2-7, with D possibly TRBD1 on 6 matching bases. This CDR3 has 15 residues. The germline CDR1 and CDR2 sequences are SGHAT and FQDESV (reference sequence). V lost 5 bases and J lost 5, with 19 bases in between. CDR3 region: CASSGGKYKPHEQYF. In DNA form, the CDR3 reads TGTGCCAGCAGCGGGGGCAAGTATAAACCCCACGAGCAGTACTTC.

This chain joins TRBV30 and TRBJ1-4, with no clear D. The CDR3 length is 14 residues. Trimming removed 3 bases from V and 8 bases from J, with 16 bases in between. The germline V gene has CDR1 GTSNPN and CDR2 SVGIG (reference sequence). The CDR3 loop reads CAWSRLGSGEKLFF. The CDR3 DNA sequence: TGTGCCTGGAGCCGTCTGGGCTCTGGGGAAAAACTGTTTTTT.

The chain uses TRBV6-6 and TRBJ2-2; 8 bases align to TRBD2. The CDR3 spans 15 residues. V was clipped by 4 bases and J by 6 bases; unmatched bases: 7. Germline loops: CDR1 MNHNY, CDR2 SVGAGI (reference sequence). The CDR3 region is CASSSSGRVAGELFF. The CDR3 DNA is TGTGCCAGCAGTTCAAGCGGGAGAGTGGCCGGGGAGCTGTTTTTT.

The rearrangement uses TRBV5-1 and TRBJ1-4; D ambiguous. Trimming cost V 4 bases and J 5 bases, with 15 bases left between them. The CDR3 is 15 residues long. Per the germline V gene, CDR1 is SGHRS and CDR2 is YFSETQ. CDR3 sequence: CASSPARAANEKLFF. DNA of the CDR3: TGCGCCAGCAGCCCGGCCCGGGCCGCAAATGAAAAACTGTTTTTT.

J is TRBJ1-5 and V is TRBV27; 7 bases map to TRBD1. This CDR3 contains 14 residues. Unmatched junction bases numbered 5, after V lost 6 bases and J lost 3 bases. In germline, CDR1 is MNHEY, CDR2 SMNVEV (reference sequence). CDR3 sequence (DNA): TGTGCCAGCAGCTACAGGGGCGCCAATCAGCCCCAGCATTTT. It yields the protein CASSYRGANQPQHF.

This chain connects TRBV6-5 to TRBJ2-2; 10 bases map to TRBD1. The CDR3 length is 15 residues. Germline V gives CDR1 MNHEY, CDR2 SVGAGI. V lost 6 bases, J lost 5 bases, and 6 bases stayed unmatched. For the CDR3, the DNA is TGTGCCAGCAGGTCGGGGACAGGGGTGACCGGGGAGCTGTTTTTT. It codes for CASRSGTGVTGELFF.

V usage is TRBV5-4 and J usage is TRBJ1-2; possible D gene TRBD1, 6 bases. V was clipped by 3 bases and J by 4 bases, with 16 bases between them. The CDR3 totals 15 residues. Germline CDR1 SGHNT, CDR2 YYREEE (reference sequence). The CDR3 DNA is TGTGCCAGCAGCTCACAGGGTCCGGTGGGCTATGGCTACACCTTC. This sequence encodes CASSSQGPVGYGYTF.

The V gene is TRBV7-2, the J gene TRBJ2-7; D not resolved. V lost 8 bases and J 2 bases, leaving 10 bases between the germline ends. In germline, CDR1 is SGHTA, CDR2 FQGNSA. The CDR3 runs to 12 residues. The CDR3 bases are TGTGCCAGCGGCGCAAAGGCCTACGAGCAGTACTTC. Translating it yields CASGAKAYEQYF.

The chain uses TRBV30 and TRBJ2-7, with D perhaps matching TRBD2 (5 bases). Trimming shortened V by 0 bases and J by 4 bases, and 13 bases separated the two germline ends. This CDR3 spans 14 amino acids. Looked up from germline, CDR1 is GTSNPN and CDR2 is SVGIG (reference sequence). DNA of the CDR3: TGTGCCTGGAGTGTACTTAAAAGGGAGTACGAGCAGTACTTC. Residues: CAWSVLKREYEQYF.

The genes are TRBV4-1 and TRBJ1-1, with D possibly TRBD1 on 5 matching bases. Germline V CDR1 and CDR2: MGHRA, YSYEKL. V dropped 4 bases and J dropped 4 bases, with 19 bases sitting between them. This CDR3 contains 16 residues. CDR3 DNA: TGCGCCAGCAGCCCCCGGCAAGGAAGGGACGGCACTGAAGCTTTCTTT. Translation gives CASSPRQGRDGTEAFF.